Detailed here is one T cell receptor beta chain. What it recognizes is unknown. This sample is drawn from a study of OX40 agonist ivuxolimab in advanced cancers. Study as a whole: Participants, around 80% male, averaged approximately 56 years of age, ranging from 23 to 79.

Points from the study as a whole: On average, a greater number of expanded clones characterised CD8+ T cells relative to CD4+.

The CDR3 has 16 residues. V was pared by 2 bases and J by 6 bases, with 10 bases of the junction left unmatched. In germline, CDR1 is SGHTA, CDR2 FQGTGA. Sequencing used immunoSEQ multiplex PCR; TCRdb keeps in-frame clones, though not all of them. The data show approximately 71,000 clones, over 80% seen once. This clonotype was sampled from an adult with an advanced solid tumor such as melanoma, head and neck, liver or kidney cancer. The sequences come from CD4+ or CD8+ T cells sorted from blood, collected in a trial of the OX40 agonist ivuxolimab. J is TRBJ2-1 and V is TRBV7-3; 7 bases match TRBD2. CDR3 residues: CASSLALAENVNEQFF. The CDR3 DNA follows: TGTGCCAGCAGCTTAGCGCTAGCGGAGAACGTCAATGAGCAGTTCTTC.